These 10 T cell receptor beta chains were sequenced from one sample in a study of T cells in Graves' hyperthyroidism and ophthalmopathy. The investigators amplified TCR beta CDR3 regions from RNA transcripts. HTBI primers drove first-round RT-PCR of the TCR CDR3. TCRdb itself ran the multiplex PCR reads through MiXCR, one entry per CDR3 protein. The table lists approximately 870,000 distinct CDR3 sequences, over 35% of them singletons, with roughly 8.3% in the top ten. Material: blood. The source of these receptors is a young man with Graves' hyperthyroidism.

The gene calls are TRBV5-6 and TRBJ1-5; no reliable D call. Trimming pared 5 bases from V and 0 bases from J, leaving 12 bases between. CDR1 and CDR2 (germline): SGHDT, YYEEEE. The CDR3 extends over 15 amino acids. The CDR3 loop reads CASSSEGNSNQPQHF. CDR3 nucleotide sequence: TGTGCCAGCAGTTCCGAAGGGAATAGCAATCAGCCCCAGCATTTT. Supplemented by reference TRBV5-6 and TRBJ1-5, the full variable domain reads DAGVTQSPTHLIKTRGQQVTLRCSPKSGHDTVSWYQQALGQGPQFIFQYYEEEERQRGNFPDRFSGHQFPNYSSELNVNALLLGDSALYLCASSSEGNSNQPQHFGDGTRLSIL.

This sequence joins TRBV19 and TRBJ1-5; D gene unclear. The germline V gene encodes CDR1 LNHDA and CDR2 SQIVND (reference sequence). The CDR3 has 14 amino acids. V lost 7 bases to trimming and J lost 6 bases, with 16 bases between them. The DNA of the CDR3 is TGTGCCAGTACTGGGTTAGCGTCGGCTCAGCCCCAGCATTTT. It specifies CASTGLASAQPQHF.

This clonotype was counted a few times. The CDR3 nucleotides are TGTGCCAGCAGCGTAGATGGCGGTTTTGAGACCCAGTACTTC. Translated, it gives CASSVDGGFETQYF. The gene calls are TRBV9 and TRBJ2-5; no clear D gene. The length of the CDR3 is 14 residues. V was trimmed by 0 bases and J by 5 bases, leaving 11 bases between them. Germline V CDR1 and CDR2: SGDLS, YYNGEE.

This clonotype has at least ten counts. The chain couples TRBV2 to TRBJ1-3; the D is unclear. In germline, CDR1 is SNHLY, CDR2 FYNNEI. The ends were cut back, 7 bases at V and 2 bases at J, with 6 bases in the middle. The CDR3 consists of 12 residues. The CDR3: CASIQTGNTIYF. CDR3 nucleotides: TGTGCCAGCATACAAACTGGAAACACCATATATTTT.

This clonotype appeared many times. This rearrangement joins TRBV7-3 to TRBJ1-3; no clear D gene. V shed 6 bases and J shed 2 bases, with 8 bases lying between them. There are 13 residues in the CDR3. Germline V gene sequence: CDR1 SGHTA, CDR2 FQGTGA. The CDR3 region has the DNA TGTGCCAGCAGTGGAGGGACTGGAAACACCATATATTTT. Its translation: CASSGGTGNTIYF. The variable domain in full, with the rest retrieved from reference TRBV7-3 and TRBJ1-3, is GAGVSQTPSNKVTEKGKYVELRCDPISGHTALYWYRQSLGQGPEFLIYFQGTGAADDSGLPNDRFFAVRPEGSVSTLKIQRTERGDSAVYLCASSGGTGNTIYFGEGSWLTVV.

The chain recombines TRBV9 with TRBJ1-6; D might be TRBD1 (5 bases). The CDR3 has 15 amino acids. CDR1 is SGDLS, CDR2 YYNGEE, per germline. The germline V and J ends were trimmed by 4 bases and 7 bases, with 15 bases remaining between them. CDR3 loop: CASSRWGVSNSPLHF. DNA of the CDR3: TGTGCCAGCAGCCGTTGGGGGGTTTCGAATTCACCCCTCCACTTT.

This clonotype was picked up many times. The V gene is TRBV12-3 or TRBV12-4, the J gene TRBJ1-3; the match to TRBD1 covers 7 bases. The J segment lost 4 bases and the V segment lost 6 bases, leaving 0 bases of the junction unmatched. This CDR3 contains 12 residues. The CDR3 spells CASRTGGNTIYF. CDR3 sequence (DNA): TGTGCCAGCAGGACAGGGGGAAACACCATATATTTT.

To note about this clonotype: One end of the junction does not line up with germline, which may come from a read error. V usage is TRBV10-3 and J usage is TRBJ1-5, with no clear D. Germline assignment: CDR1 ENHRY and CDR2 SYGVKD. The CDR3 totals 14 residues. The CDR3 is CASSYEQLNQPQHF. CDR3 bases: TGTGCCAGCAGTTATGAACAGCTAAATCAGCCCCAGCATTTT.

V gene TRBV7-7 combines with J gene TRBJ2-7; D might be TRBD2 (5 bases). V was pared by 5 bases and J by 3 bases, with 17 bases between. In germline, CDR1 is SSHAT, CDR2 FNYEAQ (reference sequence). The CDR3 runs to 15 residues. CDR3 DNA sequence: TGTGCCAGCAGCCTCGGAGAGGGCTCTGACTACGAGCAGTACTTC. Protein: CASSLGEGSDYEQYF.

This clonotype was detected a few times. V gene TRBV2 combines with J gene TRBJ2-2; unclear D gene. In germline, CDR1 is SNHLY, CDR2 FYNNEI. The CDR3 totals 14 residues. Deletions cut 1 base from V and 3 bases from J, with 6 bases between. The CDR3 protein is CASSEGFHTGELFF. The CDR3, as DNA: TGTGCCAGCAGTGAAGGGTTCCACACCGGGGAGCTGTTTTTT.